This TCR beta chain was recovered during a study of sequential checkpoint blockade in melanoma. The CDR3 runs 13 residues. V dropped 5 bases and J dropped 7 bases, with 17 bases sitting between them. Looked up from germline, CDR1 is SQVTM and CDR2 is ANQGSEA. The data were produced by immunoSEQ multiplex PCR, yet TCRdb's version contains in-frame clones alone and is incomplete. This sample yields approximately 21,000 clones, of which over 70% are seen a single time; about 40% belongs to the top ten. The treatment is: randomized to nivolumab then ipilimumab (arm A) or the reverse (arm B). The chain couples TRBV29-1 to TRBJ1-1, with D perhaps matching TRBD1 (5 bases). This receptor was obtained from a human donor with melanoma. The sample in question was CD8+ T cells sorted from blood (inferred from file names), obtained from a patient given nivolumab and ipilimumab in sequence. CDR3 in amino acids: CSVMGGGRNEAFF. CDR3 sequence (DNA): TGCAGCGTTATGGGGGGTGGGCGGAATGAAGCTTTCTTT.